Here is one T cell receptor (beta chain) with its context. These data are taken from a study of blood T cell repertoires in COVID-19. Study background: Whether acute or convalescent, the COVID-19 samples came from the United States, Italy and Spain.

The CDR3 runs 16 residues. Deletions cut 3 bases from V and 0 bases from J, with 15 bases between. Looked up from germline, CDR1 is SGHAT and CDR2 is FQNNGV. Method: immunoSEQ multiplex PCR; TCRdb's copy keeps in-frame clones and lacks some. The top ten clones hold 5.5% to 7.5% of a sample with 150,000 to 200,000 clones, less than 85% of them seen once. The rearrangement joins TRBV11-2 to TRBJ2-7; D remains unclear. The source material was peripheral blood. The TCR sequence derives from a human donor in a cohort sampled during active COVID-19. Here the CDR3 DNA reads TGTGCCAGCAGCTTGGATTCCGGGTCTAGCTCCTACGAGCAGTACTTC. As protein: CASSLDSGSSSYEQYF.